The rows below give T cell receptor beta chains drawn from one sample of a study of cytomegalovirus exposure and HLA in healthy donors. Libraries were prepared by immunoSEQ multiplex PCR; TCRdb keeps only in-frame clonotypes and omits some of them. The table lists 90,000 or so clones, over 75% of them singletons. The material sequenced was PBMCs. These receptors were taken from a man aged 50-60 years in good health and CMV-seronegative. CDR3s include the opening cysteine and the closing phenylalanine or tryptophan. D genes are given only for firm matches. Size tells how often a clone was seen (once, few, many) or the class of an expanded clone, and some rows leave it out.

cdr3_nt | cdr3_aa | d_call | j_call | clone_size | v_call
TGTGCCAGCAGCGTAGCTCCGGTTAATGAAAAACTGTTTTTT | CASSVAPVNEKLFF | - | TRBJ1-4 | - | TRBV9
TGTGCCAGCAGCTTTCGGACAGGGGATGAAGCTTTCTTT | CASSFRTGDEAFF | TRBD1 | TRBJ1-1 | - | TRBV11-3
TGCGCCAGCAGCTCAGGGACTAGCGGAGTTTACAATGAGCAGTTCTTC | CASSSGTSGVYNEQFF | TRBD2 | TRBJ2-1 | - | TRBV5-1
TGTGCCAGCAGCGTAGGACAGGGGGCCTACAATGAGCAGTTCTTC | CASSVGQGAYNEQFF | TRBD1 | TRBJ2-1 | few | TRBV9
TGTGCCAGCAGCTTAGAACACAGGGGAACGAACGAGCAGTACTTC | CASSLEHRGTNEQYF | TRBD1 | TRBJ2-7 | - | TRBV7-9
TGTGCCAGCAGCCAAGTCCTTCAGACAGTCGGACTGAACACTGAAGCTTTCTTT | CASSQVLQTVGLNTEAFF | - | TRBJ1-1 | - | TRBV16
TGTGCCAGCAGGCCAGGGGTGTATAGCAATCAGCCCCAGCATTTT | CASRPGVYSNQPQHF | - | TRBJ1-5 | - | TRBV6-1
TGTGCCAGCAGCTTTTTTCGGGAGTTGACCGGGGAGCTGTTTTTT | CASSFFRELTGELFF | - | TRBJ2-2 | - | TRBV7-9
TGTGCCAGCAGTTACAGGGGATCGATATCCTACGAGCAGTACTTC | CASSYRGSISYEQYF | - | TRBJ2-7 | - | TRBV6-5
TGTGCCACCAGCAGGTGGGACAGCGACAATGAGCAGTTCTTC | CATSRWDSDNEQFF | TRBD1 | TRBJ2-1 | few | TRBV15
TGCGCCAGCAGCTTGGCCCTTCAAGAGACCCAGTACTTC | CASSLALQETQYF | - | TRBJ2-5 | once | TRBV5-1
TGTGCCAGCAGGGCAGGGGCTAGCAATCAGCCCCAGCATTTT | CASRAGASNQPQHF | - | TRBJ1-5 | - | TRBV2
TGTGCCAGCAGCAAAGGGCCCGGACTTAACTATGGCTACACCTTC | CASSKGPGLNYGYTF | - | TRBJ1-2 | - | TRBV6-1
TGTGCCTGGAGGGCCGGGTCCGGCGCTACGCAGTATTTT | CAWRAGSGATQYF | - | TRBJ2-3 | - | TRBV30
TGTGCCAGCAGCTCCGGGACTAGCTATTACAATGAGCAGTTCTTC | CASSSGTSYYNEQFF | TRBD2 | TRBJ2-1 | - | TRBV7-3
TGTGCCAGCAGTTTAGCGGGGTTTTCTTCTAGCACAGATACGCAGTATTTT | CASSLAGFSSSTDTQYF | - | TRBJ2-3 | - | TRBV28
TGCGCCAGCATCCTGAGCGGGAACACCGGGGAGCTGTTTTTT | CASILSGNTGELFF | - | TRBJ2-2 | - | TRBV5-1
TGCGCCAGCAGCGTATTAGCGGGAGACGCCACAGATACGCAGTATTTT | CASSVLAGDATDTQYF | TRBD2 | TRBJ2-3 | once | TRBV5-1
TGCGCCAGCACCATTCCCGGGAACCAATACGAGCAGTACTTC | CASTIPGNQYEQYF | - | TRBJ2-7 | - | TRBV5-1
TGTGCCAGCAGGTCGCAGGGTCCCGGCGAGCAGTACTTC | CASRSQGPGEQYF | - | TRBJ2-7 | - | TRBV28
TGTGCCAGCAGACGCGACACTGGAGGCACTGAAGCTTTCTTT | CASRRDTGGTEAFF | - | TRBJ1-1 | - | TRBV6-5
TGTGCCAGCAGCTTCCTCGAGAACACCGGGGTGCTGTTTTTT | CASSFLENTGVLFF | - | TRBJ2-2 | once | TRBV11-1